This T cell receptor beta chain was profiled in a study of blood T cell repertoires in COVID-19. Study summary: The samples span acute and convalescent COVID-19 from the United States, Italy and Spain. T cells, B-cell-depleted T cells, or PBMCs supplied cDNA or gDNA.

Clones were sequenced by immunoSEQ multiplex PCR, and TCRdb holds only the in-frame ones, with some missing. The sample has nearly 350,000 clones, 88% seen once. Germline V lookup: CDR1 SGHAT, CDR2 FQNNGV. This CDR3 spans 16 amino acids. V was cut by 2 bases and J by 0 bases, with 11 bases left in between. The chain links TRBV11-2 to TRBJ2-1; D unclear. Sequencing input: peripheral blood. This receptor was obtained from a woman aged 70-85 years with COVID-19, enrolled during active disease. The CDR3 here is CASSLMSQYSYNEQFF. CDR3 DNA sequence: TGTGCCAGCAGCTTAATGTCTCAGTACTCCTACAATGAGCAGTTCTTC.